Described below is a single T cell receptor (beta chain) sequence and its context. This clone's antigen is unknown. No per-base quality is available; no much larger clone lies one base away. The germline V gene encodes CDR1 SSHAT and CDR2 FNYEAQ (reference sequence). Trimming at the junction amounts to 1 base on V and 4 bases on J, and the germline ends lie 12 bases apart. Measured from the cysteine to the phenylalanine, the CDR3 is 15 residues long. Only the CDR3 DNA is retained, 45 bases long and in frame from the first base. Patients with autoimmune disease history or receiving systemic immunosuppression were excluded from the trial. In every dose cohort, peripheral blood was drawn for TCR sequencing at baseline, cycle 4 day 1, and cycle 7 day 1. The samples were taken from a phase I, first-in-human, multicenter, open-label dose-escalation trial of ivuxolimab. Adults with locally advanced or metastatic melanoma, renal cell, hepatocellular, or head and neck squamous cell carcinoma were enrolled in the trial. Before TCR sequencing, CD4+ T cells and CD8+ T cells from peripheral blood were sorted into separate populations.

These data are taken from a study of OX40 agonist ivuxolimab in advanced cancers. About the study as a whole: Ivuxolimab was a fully human IgG2 agonistic monoclonal antibody targeting the costimulatory receptor OX40 (CD134). Partial responses occurred in three dose-escalation patients: two with cutaneous melanoma and one with hepatocellular carcinoma. The dose-escalation cohort was almost 85% male with a mean age of roughly 62 years, ranging from roughly 20 to 80. Prior anti-PD-1, anti-PD-L1 or anti-CTLA-4 therapy was permitted, and checkpoint inhibitors had been received by roughly 42% of dose-escalation patients. Peripheral TCRbeta sequencing aimed to test whether ivuxolimab altered TCR sequence diversity and caused clonal T-cell expansion. The paper describes the monotherapy dose-escalation part (N of about 52 patients) of the phase I trial of ivuxolimab. Among the approximately 50 dose-escalation patients, 19 had hepatocellular carcinoma, around 15 melanoma, 9 renal cell carcinoma and 9 head and neck cancer. Intravenous ivuxolimab was administered to patients every 2 weeks at six dose levels: 0.01, 0.1, 0.3, 1.5, 3 and 10 mg/kg. General findings and caveats noted by the study authors: Clonal expansion of both CD4+ and CD8+ blood T cells was observed from baseline to week 6 at doses 0.1 to 3.0 mg/kg. After ivuxolimab, more expanded clones were found on average in CD8+ T cells than in CD4+ T cells. In partial responders in the 0.1-3.0 mg/kg groups, normalized peripheral clonal expansion was found to be among the lowest, especially among CD8+ T cells. The antigen specificity of the peripheral T cells that underwent clonal expansion was not determined. Low levels of normalized T-cell clonal expansion were also shown by some nonresponding patients.

Genomic DNA was extracted from sorted cells for sequencing of the TCRbeta CDR3 region. The immunoSEQ Assay was used for sequencing of TCRbeta CDR3 regions. What TCRdb holds here is the immuneACCESS table cut down to in-frame rearrangements. Part of the clones is not present; checked against another copy, under half of the missing clones reflect an unresolved V gene, and the others are unexplained. Across this sample there are 70,000 or so clones, with 70% to 90% seen only once. Jointly, the top ten make up 8% of the sample. This TCR derives from an adult with an advanced solid tumor such as melanoma, head and neck, liver or kidney cancer. The chain uses TRBV7-7 and TRBJ2-3; D gene: possibly TRBD1, on 5 matching bases. Sample: CD4+ or CD8+ T cells sorted from blood, taken in a trial of the OX40 agonist ivuxolimab. The nucleotide sequence reads as follows: TGTGCCAGCAGCTTAGGGACATCTTTGGCAGATACGCAGTATTTT. Translated, this is CASSLGTSLADTQYF. Outside the CDR3, residues come from the reference TRBV7-7 and TRBJ2-3 proteins, so the full variable domain is: GAGVSQSPRYKVTKRGQDVTLRCDPISSHATLYWYQQALGQGPEFLTYFNYEAQPDKSGLPSDRFSAERPEGSISTLTIQRTEQRDSAMYRCASSLGTSLADTQYFGPGTRLTVL.